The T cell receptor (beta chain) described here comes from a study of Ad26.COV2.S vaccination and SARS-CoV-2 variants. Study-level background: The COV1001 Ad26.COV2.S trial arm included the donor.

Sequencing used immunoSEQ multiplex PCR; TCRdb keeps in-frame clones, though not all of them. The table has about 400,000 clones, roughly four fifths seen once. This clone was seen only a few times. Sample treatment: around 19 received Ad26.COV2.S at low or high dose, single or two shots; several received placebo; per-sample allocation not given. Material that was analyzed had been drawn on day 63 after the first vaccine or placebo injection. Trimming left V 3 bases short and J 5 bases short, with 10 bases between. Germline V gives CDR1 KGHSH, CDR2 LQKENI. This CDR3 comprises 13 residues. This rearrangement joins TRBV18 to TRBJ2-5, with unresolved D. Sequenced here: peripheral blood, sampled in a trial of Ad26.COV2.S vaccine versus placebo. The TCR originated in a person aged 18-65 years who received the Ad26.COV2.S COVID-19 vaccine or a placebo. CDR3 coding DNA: TGTGCCAGCTCACCCCATCCGAGGGAGACCCAGTACTTC. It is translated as CASSPHPRETQYF.